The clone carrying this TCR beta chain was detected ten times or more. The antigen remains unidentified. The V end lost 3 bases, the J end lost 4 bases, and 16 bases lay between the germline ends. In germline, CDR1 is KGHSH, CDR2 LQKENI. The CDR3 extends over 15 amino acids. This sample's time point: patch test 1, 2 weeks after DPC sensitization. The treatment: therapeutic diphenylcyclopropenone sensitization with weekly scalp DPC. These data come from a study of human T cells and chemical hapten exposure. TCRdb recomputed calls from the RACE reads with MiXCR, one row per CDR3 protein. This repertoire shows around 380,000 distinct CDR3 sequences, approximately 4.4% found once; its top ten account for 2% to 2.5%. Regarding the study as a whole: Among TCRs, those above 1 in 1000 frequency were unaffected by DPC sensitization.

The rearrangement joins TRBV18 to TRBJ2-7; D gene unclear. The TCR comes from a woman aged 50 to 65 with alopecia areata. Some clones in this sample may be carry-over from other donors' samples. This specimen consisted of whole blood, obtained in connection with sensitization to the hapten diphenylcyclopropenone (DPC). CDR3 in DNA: TGTGCCAGCTCACCCGCGGACGGAACTGCGTACGAGCAGTACTTC. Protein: CASSPADGTAYEQYF.